The sequence of this TCR beta chain was determined in a study of T cell responses to AZD1222 COVID-19 vaccine. Regarding the study as a whole: The reported proportion of spike-specific TCRs targeting unmutated variant regions was nearly half.

Using immunoSEQ multiplex PCR, the repertoire was profiled, and TCRdb retains in-frame clones only, with some absent. The sample holds 160,000 or so clones, 90% seen once. As for this clone: Its specificity is not known.

From germline, CDR1 is SGHRS and CDR2 YFSETQ. V was trimmed by 0 bases and J by 5 bases, leaving 11 bases between them. The CDR3 sequence is 14 residues long. The clonotype comes from an adult in good health. Sequencing used peripheral blood, obtained on day 0 of AZD1222 vaccination. The chain recombines TRBV5-1 with TRBJ2-5; D is perhaps TRBD2 (5 bases). In nucleotides, the CDR3 is TGCGCCAGCAGCTTGGGAGCGGAGGAGGAGACCCAGTACTTC. Translating gives CASSLGAEEETQYF.